The clone carrying this T cell receptor beta chain was detected once. What it binds is unknown. The repertoire was sequenced with immunoSEQ multiplex PCR; TCRdb's copy has only in-frame clones and lacks some. The table has approximately 160,000 clones, 90% to 97% seen once. Trimming shortened V by 7 bases and J by 3 bases, and 9 bases separated the two germline ends. The germline gives CDR1 LNHDA, CDR2 SQIVND (reference sequence). There are 12 residues in the CDR3. The sample belongs to a study of cytomegalovirus exposure and HLA in healthy donors. Study at large: Both the approximately 130 validation repertoires and the 666 first-cohort repertoires used the same platform, as reported by a later analysis. General study points: Most TCR sequences were uncommon, yet certain public TCRs appeared in many donors.

Specimen: PBMCs. The source is a woman aged 18-30 years in good health and CMV-seronegative. The chain carries TRBV19 and TRBJ1-1; unclear D gene. The CDR3 is CASKNSYTEAFF. The DNA for the CDR3 is TGTGCCAGTAAAAACAGCTACACTGAAGCTTTCTTT.